Presented here are 28 T cell receptor beta chains from one specimen sequenced in a study of blood T cell repertoires in COVID-19. Libraries were prepared by immunoSEQ multiplex PCR; TCRdb keeps only in-frame clonotypes and omits some of them. The profile covers 99,000 or so clones, with over 75% appearing a single time and roughly 4.5% taken by the ten largest. Sequencing was done on a sample of peripheral blood. All receptors derive from a man between 50 and 59 years old with acute or convalescent COVID-19.

This chain joins TRBV9 and TRBJ1-2; no clear D gene. This CDR3 comprises 16 residues. The ends were cut back, 0 bases at V and 7 bases at J, with 19 bases in the middle. Per the germline V gene, CDR1 is SGDLS and CDR2 is YYNGEE. This CDR3 is CASSVGPGGGKGGYTF. The CDR3 DNA reads TGTGCCAGCAGCGTAGGTCCCGGAGGAGGGAAAGGTGGCTACACCTTC. Supplemented by reference TRBV9 and TRBJ1-2, the full variable domain reads DSGVTQTPKHLITATGQRVTLRCSPRSGDLSVYWYQQSLDQGLQFLIQYYNGEERAKGNILERFSAQQFPDLHSELNLSSLELGDSALYFCASSVGPGGGKGGYTFGSGTRLTVV.

The CDR3 DNA is TGCGCCAGCAGCTTGGCCCCGGGTTCGCCCTACGAGCAGTACTTC. This translates into CASSLAPGSPYEQYF. V gene TRBV5-1 combines with J gene TRBJ2-7, with D uncertain. This CDR3 contains 15 residues. Between the trimmed V and J ends, which lost 0 bases and 2 bases, there was a span of 12 bases. The germline V gene has CDR1 SGHRS and CDR2 YFSETQ.

The chain uses TRBV29-1 and TRBJ1-1; 7 bases line up with TRBD1. From germline, CDR1 is SQVTM and CDR2 ANQGSEA. Trimming removed 7 bases from V and 4 bases from J; junction bases left unmatched: 9. CDR3 length: 13 residues. The CDR3 sequence: CSDMKGGSTEAFF. The CDR3, as DNA: TGCAGCGACATGAAAGGGGGCTCCACTGAAGCTTTCTTT.

The J gene is TRBJ2-1, the V gene TRBV30, with 9 bases lining up with TRBD2. V lost 1 base and J lost 6; bases outside the gene matches: 4. The length of the CDR3 is 14 residues. Germline values: CDR1 GTSNPN, CDR2 SVGIG (reference sequence). The CDR3 protein is CAWSGRLAANEQFF. CDR3 DNA: TGTGCCTGGAGTGGCAGACTAGCGGCCAATGAGCAGTTCTTC.

The chain links TRBV27 to TRBJ2-3; D gene uncertain. Trimming stripped 3 bases from V and 2 bases from J, with 9 bases between. The length of the CDR3 is 14 residues. Germline CDR1 and CDR2: MNHEY and SMNVEV (reference sequence). The DNA of the CDR3 is TGTGCCAGCAGTTTGAACAGTCACACAGATACGCAGTATTTT. Protein: CASSLNSHTDTQYF.

The chain uses TRBV28 and TRBJ2-5, with TRBD1 matching over 10 bases. Germline CDR1 reads MDHEN; CDR2 reads SYDVKM. CDR3 length equals 15 residues. V lost 8 bases and J lost 2; bases outside the gene matches: 8. The CDR3 spells CASGQDRGLQETQYF. As DNA, the CDR3 is TGTGCCAGCGGGCAAGACAGGGGGCTTCAAGAGACCCAGTACTTC. The full variable domain, its missing parts supplied by reference TRBV28 and TRBJ2-5, is DVKVTQSSRYLVKRTGEKVFLECVQDMDHENMFWYRQDPGLGLRLIYFSYDVKMKEKGDIPEGYSVSREKKERFSLILESASTNQTSMYLCASGQDRGLQETQYFGPGTRLLVL.

This chain links TRBV27 with TRBJ2-7; D is perhaps TRBD1 (5 bases). Trimming removed 8 bases at V and 2 bases at J, with 13 bases between. The germline V gene encodes CDR1 MNHEY and CDR2 SMNVEV (reference sequence). The CDR3 has 13 amino acids. The DNA for the CDR3 is TGTGCCAGCGCCACTGCGACAGCCTACGAGCAGTACTTC. It yields the protein CASATATAYEQYF.

This clone occurred a few times. The chain links TRBV7-8 to TRBJ2-7, with TRBD2 matching 8 bases. The junction had 16 bases not matched to a gene; V was cut back by 0 bases and J by 9 bases. The CDR3 sequence is 17 residues long. CDR1 and CDR2 (germline): SGHVS, FQNEAQ. This chain's CDR3 is CASSLASSGHIAGRQYF. The CDR3 bases are TGTGCCAGCAGCTTAGCTAGTTCGGGACACATAGCGGGAAGGCAGTACTTC.

The chain joins TRBV24-1 to TRBJ2-7; D perhaps matches TRBD2 (6 bases). The V end lost 6 bases, the J end lost 4 bases, and 18 bases lay between the germline ends. The CDR3 is 15 amino acids. Germline V gene data show CDR1 as KGHDR and CDR2 as SFDVKD. CDR3 protein: CATSQMREVLYEQYF. In DNA, the CDR3 is TGTGCCACCAGTCAGATGAGGGAGGTTTTGTACGAGCAGTACTTC.

A note on this clone: Within the sample, other DNA sequences also encode this same CDR3. The V gene is TRBV18, the J gene TRBJ1-5; TRBD1 matches 8 bases. The junction had 4 bases not matched to a gene; V was cut back by 3 bases and J by 6 bases. The CDR3 is made up of 14 amino acids. CDR1 and CDR2 from the germline V gene are KGHSH and LQKENI. The CDR3 region has the DNA TGTGCCAGCTCACCTGGACAGGGAGGTCAGCCCCAGCATTTT. Translating it yields CASSPGQGGQPQHF.

V is TRBV6-5 and J is TRBJ2-7; TRBD2 matches 8 bases. Trimming cost V 2 bases and J 3 bases; bases outside gene matches: 3. The CDR3 covers 14 residues. In germline, CDR1 is MNHEY, CDR2 SVGAGI. The CDR3 nucleotides read TGTGCCAGCAGTTACATAGCGGGGTTCTACGAGCAGTACTTC. It encodes CASSYIAGFYEQYF.

About this clone: Different DNA sequences within this sample yield the same CDR3. The J gene is TRBJ2-1, the V gene TRBV5-1; D remains ambiguous. CDR3 length equals 15 residues. Germline CDR1 SGHRS, CDR2 YFSETQ. The V end lost 0 bases, the J end lost 0 bases, and 7 bases lay between the germline ends. This CDR3 reads CASSLAGSSYNEQFF. In DNA form, the CDR3 reads TGCGCCAGCAGCTTGGCAGGCAGCTCCTACAATGAGCAGTTCTTC. The full variable domain, in which reference TRBV5-1 and TRBJ2-1 provide the parts outside the CDR3, is KAGVTQTPRYLIKTRGQQVTLSCSPISGHRSVSWYQQTPGQGLQFLFEYFSETQRNKGNFPGRFSGRQFSNSRSEMNVSTLELGDSALYLCASSLAGSSYNEQFFGPGTRLTVL.

This chain links TRBV7-8 with TRBJ1-2; the match to TRBD1 covers 9 bases. CDR1 SGHVS and CDR2 FQNEAQ come from the germline V gene. The J segment lost 4 bases and the V segment lost 4 bases, leaving 4 bases of the junction unmatched. The CDR3 runs 14 residues. CDR3 sequence reads: CASSYWTGAYGYTF. The DNA for the CDR3 is TGTGCCAGCAGCTATTGGACAGGGGCCTATGGCTACACCTTC.

The chain recombines TRBV12-3 or TRBV12-4 with TRBJ2-7; D not resolved. The CDR3 loop spans 12 amino acids. The V and J ends lost 6 bases and 3 bases respectively, with 9 bases between them. For the CDR3, the DNA is TGTGCCAGCAGCCACGTCAGCTACGAGCAGTACTTC. This sequence encodes CASSHVSYEQYF.

V and J are TRBV5-5 and TRBJ2-7; 8 bases are a match to TRBD1. The CDR3 extends over 15 amino acids. The germline V gene encodes CDR1 SGHKS and CDR2 YYEKEE (reference sequence). V was clipped by 0 bases and J by 4 bases; unmatched bases: 6. CDR3 protein: CASSLVAGGRYEQYF. The CDR3, as DNA: TGTGCCAGCAGCTTGGTGGCAGGGGGCAGGTACGAGCAGTACTTC.

The V call is TRBV16, the J call TRBJ2-1, with 8 nucleotides matching TRBD2. There are 17 residues in the CDR3. Germline assignment: CDR1 KGHSY and CDR2 FQNENV. The V segment lost 2 bases and the J segment 4 bases; nucleotides outside the gene matches: 10. The CDR3 protein is CASSQTRGTRAYNEQFF. CDR3 bases: TGTGCCAGCAGCCAAACCCGAGGGACTAGGGCTTACAATGAGCAGTTCTTC.

The rearrangement uses TRBV3-1 (or the pseudogene TRBV3-2) and TRBJ1-2, with D perhaps matching TRBD1 (6 bases). Trimming stripped 3 bases from V and 4 bases from J, with 9 bases between. This CDR3 region has 13 residues. Germline CDR1 and CDR2: LGHDT and YNNKEL (reference sequence). This chain's CDR3 is CASSQGAAYGYTF. The CDR3 region has the DNA TGTGCCAGCAGCCAGGGGGCTGCCTATGGCTACACCTTC.

This chain links TRBV24-1 with TRBJ1-2, with D perhaps TRBD1 (5 bases). Per the germline V gene, CDR1 is KGHDR and CDR2 is SFDVKD. V was trimmed by 0 bases and J by 8 bases, leaving 12 bases between them. This CDR3 has 14 residues. The CDR3 DNA sequence: TGTGCCACCAGTGATTTGCAGGGCAACCGGGGCTACACCTTC. This translates into CATSDLQGNRGYTF.

The rearrangement uses TRBV18 and TRBJ2-5; tentatively, D is TRBD1 (5 bases). This CDR3 region has 16 residues. Germline V CDR1 and CDR2: KGHSH, LQKENI. The V end lost 5 bases, the J end lost 2 bases, and 18 bases lay between the germline ends. DNA for the CDR3: TGTGCCAGCTCAGGGGCCGGACCTTCAACACAAGAGACCCAGTACTTC. It translates to CASSGAGPSTQETQYF.

The rearrangement joins TRBV12-3 or TRBV12-4 to TRBJ2-7; D unclear. Trimming shortened V by 2 bases and J by 4 bases, and 6 bases separated the two germline ends. The CDR3 runs 12 residues. CDR3 protein: CASSLRVYEQYF. In DNA form, the CDR3 reads TGTGCCAGCAGTTTAAGAGTGTACGAGCAGTACTTC.

Regarding this clone: Other DNA sequences in this specimen translate into the identical CDR3. The rearrangement uses TRBV10-1 and TRBJ2-7, with 9 bases lining up with TRBD1. CDR3 length: 12 residues. CDR1 and CDR2 (germline): WNHNN, SYGVQD (reference sequence). Trimming cost V 8 bases and J 2 bases; bases outside gene matches: 1. The CDR3 loop reads CASGTGTYEQYF. In nucleotides, the CDR3 is TGCGCCAGCGGGACAGGGACCTACGAGCAGTACTTC.

On this clone: Other DNA sequences in the same sample also yield this CDR3. The V and J genes are TRBV19 and TRBJ2-1, with 10 bases lining up with TRBD2. The CDR3 sequence is 17 residues long. The ends lost 2 bases at V and 6 bases at J; junction bases unmatched: 10. The germline V gene encodes CDR1 LNHDA and CDR2 SQIVND (reference sequence). The CDR3 here is CASSIILSGRAGNEQFF. The DNA for the CDR3 is TGTGCCAGTAGTATAATCTTAAGCGGGAGGGCAGGCAATGAGCAGTTCTTC.

This clone was observed a single time. V usage is TRBV7-8 and J usage is TRBJ1-4, with D possibly being TRBD1 (5 bases). V was shortened by 7 bases and J by 3 bases, with 15 bases between the two germline ends. The germline gives CDR1 SGHVS, CDR2 FQNEAQ. The CDR3 is 15 amino acids. The CDR3 nucleotides read TGTGCCAGCATCTCCGGATTAGGGGCTAATGAAAAACTGTTTTTT. The encoded protein is CASISGLGANEKLFF.

The V call is TRBV7-9, the J call TRBJ1-5; D possibly corresponds to TRBD1 (6 bases). Trimming cost V 0 bases and J 1 base, with 16 bases left between them. The CDR3 extends over 18 amino acids. Germline V gene lookup returns CDR1 SEHNR and CDR2 FQNEAQ (reference sequence). The CDR3 coding sequence is TGTGCCAGCAGCTTAGCAAGTCAGGGGTGGGGGAGCAATCAGCCCCAGCATTTT. Encoded protein: CASSLASQGWGSNQPQHF. The full variable domain, rest sourced from reference TRBV7-9 and TRBJ1-5, is DTGVSQNPRHKITKRGQNVTFRCDPISEHNRLYWYRQTLGQGPEFLTYFQNEAQLEKSRLLSDRFSAERPKGSFSTLEIQRTEQGDSAMYLCASSLASQGWGSNQPQHFGDGTRLSIL.

The chain couples TRBV5-4 to TRBJ2-1, with 8 bases aligning to TRBD2. Germline CDR1 reads SGHNT; CDR2 reads YYREEE (reference sequence). With 2 bases clipped from V and 5 bases from J, the junction kept 6 bases outside the gene matches. This CDR3 region has 15 residues. CDR3 sequence reads: CASSFGGLAHNEQFF. The CDR3 DNA reads TGTGCCAGCAGCTTTGGAGGACTAGCCCACAATGAGCAGTTCTTC.

This rearrangement joins TRBV7-9 to TRBJ2-7; possibly TRBD1 for D (6 bases). The V and J ends lost 5 bases and 6 bases respectively, with 14 bases between them. CDR3 size: 13 residues. Germline V gene data show CDR1 as SEHNR and CDR2 as FQNEAQ (reference sequence). This chain's CDR3 is CASSPRQAVEQYF. CDR3 nucleotides: TGTGCCAGCAGCCCCAGACAGGCTGTCGAGCAGTACTTC.

The chain couples TRBV7-9 to TRBJ2-4, with 7 bases matching TRBD2. Germline V gene sequence: CDR1 SEHNR, CDR2 FQNEAQ (reference sequence). The CDR3 runs 15 residues. The V gene end was trimmed by 0 bases and the J gene end by 5 bases; junction bases not matched to a gene: 4. The CDR3 sequence is CASSLASGRENIQYF. Here the CDR3 DNA reads TGTGCCAGCAGCTTAGCGTCAGGGAGGGAAAACATTCAGTACTTC.

This clone showed up just once. J is TRBJ1-2 and V is TRBV5-1, with 9 positions matching TRBD1. The CDR3 consists of 14 residues. The V gene's germline CDR1 is SGHRS and CDR2 YFSETQ. J was trimmed by 4 bases and V by 3 bases; bases with no gene match: 4. The chain's CDR3 is CASSWNRGLYGYTF. CDR3 coding DNA: TGCGCCAGCAGCTGGAACAGGGGGCTCTATGGCTACACCTTC.